This T cell receptor beta chain originates from a study of cytomegalovirus exposure and HLA in healthy donors. Study-wide points: Diagnosis of cytomegalovirus status made by the classifier reportedly showed high specificity and sensitivity. First-cohort TCR clusters tended to co-occur in the approximately 110 validation repertoires, a later analysis found.

The CDR3 extends over 20 amino acids. Germline-derived CDR1 and CDR2 are SGHRS and YFSETQ. V dropped 1 base and J dropped 2; count of bases not matched to a gene: 17. Measured with immunoSEQ multiplex PCR; TCRdb has only the in-frame clones, and not every one. The table lists roughly 60,000 clones, around 94% of them singletons. The donors formed part of the approximately 120-subject validation cohort, distinct from the roughly 630-subject first cohort. In regard to this clone: No antigen is known for it.

V and J are TRBV5-1 and TRBJ1-2, with 10 nucleotides matching TRBD1. Sequencing input: PBMCs. This TCR derives from a young man in good health and CMV-seronegative. The DNA for the CDR3 is TGCGCCAGCAGCTTGCAAGGAGCGACAGGGGGCGGAACATTGAACTATGGCTACACCTTC. This translates into CASSLQGATGGGTLNYGYTF.